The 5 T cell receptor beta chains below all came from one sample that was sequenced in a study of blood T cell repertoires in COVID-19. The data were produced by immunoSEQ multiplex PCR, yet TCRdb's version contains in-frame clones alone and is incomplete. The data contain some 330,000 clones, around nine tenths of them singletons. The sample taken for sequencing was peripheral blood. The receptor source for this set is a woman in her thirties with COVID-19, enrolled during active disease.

In DNA, the CDR3 is TGTGCCAGCAGTGAAGGGGGGGGATTATATGGCTACACCTTC. Its translation is CASSEGGGLYGYTF. The chain carries TRBV2 and TRBJ1-2; D is perhaps TRBD1 (5 bases). The CDR3 totals 14 residues. Between the trimmed V and J ends, which lost 1 base and 5 bases, there was a span of 11 bases. Germline V gene lookup returns CDR1 SNHLY and CDR2 FYNNEI.

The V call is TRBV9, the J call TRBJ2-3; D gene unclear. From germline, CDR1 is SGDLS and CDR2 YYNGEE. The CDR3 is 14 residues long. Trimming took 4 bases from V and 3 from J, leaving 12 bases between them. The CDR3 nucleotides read TGTGCCAGCAGCCCCCGTCCCCCTACAGATACGCAGTATTTT. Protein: CASSPRPPTDTQYF.

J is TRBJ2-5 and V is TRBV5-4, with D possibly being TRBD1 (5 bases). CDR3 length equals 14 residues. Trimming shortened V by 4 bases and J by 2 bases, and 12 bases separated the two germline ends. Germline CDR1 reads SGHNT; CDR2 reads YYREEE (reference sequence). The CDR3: CASSQQGTQETQYF. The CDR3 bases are TGTGCCAGCAGCCAGCAGGGCACTCAAGAGACCCAGTACTTC. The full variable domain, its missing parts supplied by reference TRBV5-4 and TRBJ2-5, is ETGVTQSPTHLIKTRGQQVTLRCSSQSGHNTVSWYQQALGQGPQFIFQYYREEENGRGNFPPRFSGLQFPNYSSELNVNALELDDSALYLCASSQQGTQETQYFGPGTRLLVL.

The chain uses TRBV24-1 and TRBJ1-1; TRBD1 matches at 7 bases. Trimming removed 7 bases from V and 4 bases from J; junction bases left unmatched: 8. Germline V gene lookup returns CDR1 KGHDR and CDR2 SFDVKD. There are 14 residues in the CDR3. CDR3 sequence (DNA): TGTGCCACCAGGGCAGGGGGAAGGACCACTGAAGCTTTCTTT. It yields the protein CATRAGGRTTEAFF.

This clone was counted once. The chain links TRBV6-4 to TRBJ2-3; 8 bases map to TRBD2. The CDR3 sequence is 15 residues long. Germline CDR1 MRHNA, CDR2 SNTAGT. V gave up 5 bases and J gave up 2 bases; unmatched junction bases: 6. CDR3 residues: CASSRFSGVTDTQYF. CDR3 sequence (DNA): TGTGCCAGCAGTAGGTTTAGCGGGGTCACAGATACGCAGTATTTT.